This T cell receptor beta chain is from a study of blood T cell repertoires in COVID-19. Study at large: Italy, Spain and the United States were the sources of the convalescent and acute COVID-19 samples.

Clinical history reported by participants formed the basis on which cohorts were assigned. For recovered donors of Cohort 3, there were two negative PCRs, clearance, or symptom resolution. As originally analysed: Reference gene primers were amplified, and this amplification served to estimate nucleated cell counts. Generated by immunoSEQ multiplex PCR, the TCRdb table keeps only in-frame clones and is missing some. For V, J and clone size, that table is used; D and trimming come from the DNA. The top ten clones hold less than 3% of a sample with about 270,000 clones, 88% of them seen once. From germline, CDR1 is SGHDN and CDR2 FVKESK. The CDR3 totals 20 residues. The V end was cut by 0 bases, the J end by 1 base, with 24 bases between.

The chain couples TRBV14 to TRBJ1-1; TRBD1 might be the D (5 bases). The sequence derives from a woman aged 45-65 years who had recovered from COVID-19. Input material: PBMCs or T cells enriched from blood (not recorded which). CDR3 in DNA: TGTGCCAGCAGCCAAGATCACGGTTGGACCTTTGGGGACTCGAACACTGAAGCTTTCTTT. This translates into CASSQDHGWTFGDSNTEAFF.